This T cell receptor beta chain was sequenced for a study of blood T cell repertoires in COVID-19. Per the study methods: Counts of nucleated cells, estimated from reference gene primer amplification, were obtained. Libraries were prepared by immunoSEQ multiplex PCR; TCRdb keeps only in-frame clonotypes and omits some of them. From that table come the V and J calls and clone size; the DNA was used to work out D and trimming. The sample consists of tens of thousands of clones, around 74% of them appearing once. Recruited during active infection, patients (from Seattle) were subsequently followed longitudinally. Trimming pared 7 bases from V and 0 bases from J, leaving 10 bases between. Germline V gives CDR1 MNHEY, CDR2 SVGAGI. The CDR3 is 14 residues long.

This TCR came from a man between 70 and 80 years old with COVID-19, enrolled during active disease. The chain combines TRBV6-5 with TRBJ1-3; D is unclear. Sample: peripheral blood. The CDR3 reads CASKSPSSGNTIYF. For the CDR3, the DNA is TGTGCCAGCAAATCTCCTAGCTCTGGAAACACCATATATTTT.